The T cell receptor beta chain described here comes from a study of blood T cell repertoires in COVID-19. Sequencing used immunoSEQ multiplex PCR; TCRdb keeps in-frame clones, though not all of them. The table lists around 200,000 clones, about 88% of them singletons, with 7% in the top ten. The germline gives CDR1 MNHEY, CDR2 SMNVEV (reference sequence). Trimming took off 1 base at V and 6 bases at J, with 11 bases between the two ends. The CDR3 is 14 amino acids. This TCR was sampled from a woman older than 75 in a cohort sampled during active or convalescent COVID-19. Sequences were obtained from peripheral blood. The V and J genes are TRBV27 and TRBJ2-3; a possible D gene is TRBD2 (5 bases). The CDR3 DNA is TGTGCCAGCAGTTTATATTGGGGAGCCGATACGCAGTATTTT. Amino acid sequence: CASSLYWGADTQYF.